This T cell receptor (beta chain) was captured by sequencing in a study of blood T cell repertoires in COVID-19. In the study overall: PBMCs, B-cell-depleted T cells, or T cells provided the cDNA or gDNA that made up the material.

Some clones are missing from TCRdb's copy, which holds only in-frame ones; the method was immunoSEQ multiplex PCR. The data contain approximately 68,000 clones, 86% of them singletons. CDR3 length: 17 residues. The ends were cut back, 1 base at V and 2 bases at J, with 15 bases in the middle. Germline V gene data show CDR1 as LNHDA and CDR2 as SQIVND (reference sequence). Sequencing used peripheral blood. This chain connects TRBV19 to TRBJ2-4; weak D call: TRBD2 (6 bases). The origin of this receptor is a man between 65 and 85 years old with active or convalescent COVID-19. CDR3 bases: TGTGCCAGTAGTATAGGGTGGAGGGCGGGAACCAAAAACATTCAGTACTTC. This translates into CASSIGWRAGTKNIQYF. Complete variable domain (other parts from reference TRBV19 and TRBJ2-4): DGGITQSPKYLFRKEGQNVTLSCEQNLNHDAMYWYRQDPGQGLRLIYYSQIVNDFQKGDIAEGYSVSREKKESFPLTVTSAQKNPTAFYLCASSIGWRAGTKNIQYFGAGTRLSVL.